These T cell receptor beta chains were read from a single sample in a study of T cell responses to AZD1222 COVID-19 vaccine. Using immunoSEQ multiplex PCR, the repertoire was profiled, and TCRdb retains in-frame clones only, with some absent. Of 140,000 to 150,000 clones detected, about 93% appear once; the ten largest clones hold about 3%. The specimen comprised peripheral blood, sampled on day 0 of MenACWY control vaccination. The receptors originated from an adult in good health. Each CDR3 is given with its conserved first and last residue. Each record gives: clone size, J gene, CDR3 length, D gene, V gene, CDR3 DNA, CDR3 protein. The D gene is left open where the match is weak. Not every row has a clone size; where given, it reads once, few, many or a size class.

clone size: NA; J gene: TRBJ1-1; CDR3 length: 14; D gene: NA; V gene: TRBV7-9; CDR3 DNA: TGTGCCAGCAGCTTTCAATCAGGGAACACTGAAGCTTTCTTT; CDR3 protein: CASSFQSGNTEAFF
clone size: NA; J gene: TRBJ1-3; CDR3 length: 15; D gene: TRBD1; V gene: TRBV6-1; CDR3 DNA: TGTGCCAGCAGTGAAGCACGGACAGGGCGAAACACCATATATTTT; CDR3 protein: CASSEARTGRNTIYF
clone size: NA; J gene: TRBJ1-5; CDR3 length: 13; D gene: TRBD1; V gene: TRBV3-1/TRBV3-2; CDR3 DNA: TGTGCCAGCAGCCGGGCAGGGGGAAAGCCCCAGCATTTT; CDR3 protein: CASSRAGGKPQHF
clone size: once; J gene: TRBJ2-7; CDR3 length: 13; D gene: NA; V gene: TRBV10-1; CDR3 DNA: TGCGCCAGCAGTGACGCTAGCTCGGACGAGCAGTACTTC; CDR3 protein: CASSDASSDEQYF
clone size: NA; J gene: TRBJ1-3; CDR3 length: 17; D gene: NA; V gene: TRBV11-2; CDR3 DNA: TGTGCCAGTGGAGCCTTAACCAGGGGCCGAGGTGGAAACACCATATATTTT; CDR3 protein: CASGALTRGRGGNTIYF
clone size: NA; J gene: TRBJ1-3; CDR3 length: 15; D gene: NA; V gene: TRBV7-2; CDR3 DNA: TGTGCCAGCAGCTTAGACCTATCGGGTGGAAACACCATATATTTT; CDR3 protein: CASSLDLSGGNTIYF
clone size: NA; J gene: TRBJ2-5; CDR3 length: 13; D gene: TRBD1; V gene: TRBV19; CDR3 DNA: TGTGCCAGTTCCGGGACAGCTCAAGAGACCCAGTACTTC; CDR3 protein: CASSGTAQETQYF
clone size: NA; J gene: TRBJ1-5; CDR3 length: 18; D gene: NA; V gene: TRBV21-1; CDR3 DNA: TGTGCCAGCAGACCCTCCCACCCGCCGGCTCGGACCAATCAGCCCCAGCATTTT; CDR3 protein: CASRPSHPPARTNQPQHF
clone size: NA; J gene: TRBJ1-3; CDR3 length: 13; D gene: NA; V gene: TRBV10-3; CDR3 DNA: TGTGCCATCAGGGACAGCTCTGGAAACACCATATATTTT; CDR3 protein: CAIRDSSGNTIYF
clone size: NA; J gene: TRBJ2-4; CDR3 length: 15; D gene: NA; V gene: TRBV6-4; CDR3 DNA: TGTGCCAGCAGTGAGGGACACCTCGCCCAAAACATTCAGTACTTC; CDR3 protein: CASSEGHLAQNIQYF
clone size: few; J gene: TRBJ2-7; CDR3 length: 11; D gene: NA; V gene: TRBV30; CDR3 DNA: TGTGCCTGGACGTACAGCAGAGAGCAGTACTTC; CDR3 protein: CAWTYSREQYF
clone size: NA; J gene: TRBJ2-1; CDR3 length: 15; D gene: TRBD2; V gene: TRBV6-5; CDR3 DNA: TGTGCCAGCAGTTTTAGCGGGGCGGCCTACAATGAGCAGTTCTTC; CDR3 protein: CASSFSGAAYNEQFF
clone size: NA; J gene: TRBJ2-5; CDR3 length: 13; D gene: NA; V gene: TRBV18; CDR3 DNA: TGTGCCAGCTCACCAGGGGTACAAGAGACCCAGTACTTC; CDR3 protein: CASSPGVQETQYF
clone size: NA; J gene: TRBJ2-1; CDR3 length: 16; D gene: TRBD2; V gene: TRBV4-2; CDR3 DNA: TGTGCCAGCAGCCAGGGTAGCGGGGGGGCCCTCAATGAGCAGTTCTTC; CDR3 protein: CASSQGSGGALNEQFF
clone size: NA; J gene: TRBJ2-7; CDR3 length: 15; D gene: NA; V gene: TRBV4-2; CDR3 DNA: TGTGCCAGCAGCCAAGAAATTCGGTCTCCCTACGAGCAGTACTTC; CDR3 protein: CASSQEIRSPYEQYF
clone size: once; J gene: TRBJ1-3; CDR3 length: 17; D gene: NA; V gene: TRBV6-4; CDR3 DNA: TGTGCCAGCAGTGACTCACGGCGTCGACGCTCTGGAAACACCATATATTTT; CDR3 protein: CASSDSRRRRSGNTIYF
clone size: NA; J gene: TRBJ1-2; CDR3 length: 10; D gene: NA; V gene: TRBV20-1; CDR3 DNA: TGCAGTGCTAGAGAGGAGGGCTACACCTTC; CDR3 protein: CSAREEGYTF
clone size: NA; J gene: TRBJ1-5; CDR3 length: 12; D gene: NA; V gene: TRBV6-2/TRBV6-3; CDR3 DNA: TGTGCCAGCAGTTACGGTAATCAGCCCCAGCATTTT; CDR3 protein: CASSYGNQPQHF
clone size: few; J gene: TRBJ1-5; CDR3 length: 14; D gene: NA; V gene: TRBV5-5; CDR3 DNA: TGTGCCAGCAGCTTGGGGCCCTTGAATCAGCCCCAGCATTTT; CDR3 protein: CASSLGPLNQPQHF
clone size: NA; J gene: TRBJ1-1; CDR3 length: 13; D gene: NA; V gene: TRBV12-3/TRBV12-4; CDR3 DNA: TGTGCCAGCAGCGTCGGGTGGGGCTCTGAAGCTTTCTTT; CDR3 protein: CASSVGWGSEAFF
clone size: once; J gene: TRBJ2-3; CDR3 length: 16; D gene: NA; V gene: TRBV29-1; CDR3 DNA: TGCAGCGTTGGCCGAGGTTACAGGGAAGGGACAGATACGCAGTATTTT; CDR3 protein: CSVGRGYREGTDTQYF
clone size: NA; J gene: TRBJ1-2; CDR3 length: 15; D gene: TRBD1; V gene: TRBV9; CDR3 DNA: TGTGCCAGCAGTCCACAGGGGGACCTTGTCTATGGCTACACCTTC; CDR3 protein: CASSPQGDLVYGYTF
clone size: NA; J gene: TRBJ1-2; CDR3 length: 11; D gene: NA; V gene: TRBV20-1; CDR3 DNA: TGCAGTGCTCTTAGACAGCCTCCATACACCTTC; CDR3 protein: CSALRQPPYTF
clone size: NA; J gene: TRBJ1-2; CDR3 length: 16; D gene: NA; V gene: TRBV2; CDR3 DNA: TGTGCCAGCAGTGAATTTGGAAGGGAGGCAAACTATGGCTACACCTTC; CDR3 protein: CASSEFGREANYGYTF
clone size: NA; J gene: TRBJ1-4; CDR3 length: 15; D gene: NA; V gene: TRBV7-3; CDR3 DNA: TGTGCCAGCAGCTTAACGGACGAAACTAATGAAAAACTGTTTTTT; CDR3 protein: CASSLTDETNEKLFF
clone size: NA; J gene: TRBJ2-2; CDR3 length: 15; D gene: NA; V gene: TRBV28; CDR3 DNA: TGTGCCAGCAGTTTTCGGCTTAGGTACACCGGGGAGCTGTTTTTT; CDR3 protein: CASSFRLRYTGELFF
clone size: NA; J gene: TRBJ2-2; CDR3 length: 12; D gene: NA; V gene: TRBV7-3; CDR3 DNA: TGTGCCAGCAGCTTTGAGGTCGGGGAGCTGTTTTTT; CDR3 protein: CASSFEVGELFF
clone size: NA; J gene: TRBJ2-7; CDR3 length: 12; D gene: NA; V gene: TRBV10-2; CDR3 DNA: TGCGCCACGTCGACAGGTCCCTACGAGCAGTACTTC; CDR3 protein: CATSTGPYEQYF
clone size: NA; J gene: TRBJ2-7; CDR3 length: 15; D gene: NA; V gene: TRBV5-1; CDR3 DNA: TGCGCCAGCAGAGCCGGGCCATTTTCGTCCTACGAGCAGTACTTC; CDR3 protein: CASRAGPFSSYEQYF
clone size: NA; J gene: TRBJ2-7; CDR3 length: 14; D gene: TRBD1; V gene: TRBV2; CDR3 DNA: TGTGCCAGCAGTGAAAGGGACAGGGCCTACGAGCAGTACTTC; CDR3 protein: CASSERDRAYEQYF
clone size: NA; J gene: TRBJ1-1; CDR3 length: 12; D gene: NA; V gene: TRBV6-5; CDR3 DNA: TGTGCCAGCGGGACGTTGAACACTGAAGCTTTCTTT; CDR3 protein: CASGTLNTEAFF
clone size: NA; J gene: TRBJ1-1; CDR3 length: 11; D gene: NA; V gene: TRBV27; CDR3 DNA: TGTGCCGCTGGACCGAGGGTAGGAGCTTTCTTT; CDR3 protein: CAAGPRVGAFF
clone size: NA; J gene: TRBJ1-2; CDR3 length: 13; D gene: NA; V gene: TRBV2; CDR3 DNA: TGTGCCAGCAGTGATTCAGGGACGGGTGGCTACACCTTC; CDR3 protein: CASSDSGTGGYTF
clone size: NA; J gene: TRBJ2-1; CDR3 length: 16; D gene: TRBD2; V gene: TRBV14; CDR3 DNA: TGTGCCAGCAGCCAAGGCTCACTACTAGCGGGGGGCCCTCAGTTCTTC; CDR3 protein: CASSQGSLLAGGPQFF
clone size: NA; J gene: TRBJ2-4; CDR3 length: 17; D gene: NA; V gene: TRBV7-9; CDR3 DNA: TGTGCCAGCAGCCGAGACCGGGGTGAGGGAGCCAAAAACATTCAGTACTTC; CDR3 protein: CASSRDRGEGAKNIQYF
clone size: NA; J gene: TRBJ2-5; CDR3 length: 16; D gene: NA; V gene: TRBV7-9; CDR3 DNA: TGTGCCAGCAGCCCCCAATCCGGGATGCAAGGGGAGACCCAGTACTTC; CDR3 protein: CASSPQSGMQGETQYF
clone size: few; J gene: TRBJ1-3; CDR3 length: 12; D gene: NA; V gene: TRBV29-1; CDR3 DNA: TGCAGCGTGATCCACTCTGGAAACACCATATATTTT; CDR3 protein: CSVIHSGNTIYF
clone size: NA; J gene: TRBJ1-3; CDR3 length: 14; D gene: TRBD1; V gene: TRBV12-5; CDR3 DNA: TGTGCTAGTGCCCGCCGGGACGGGACAGACACCATATATTTT; CDR3 protein: CASARRDGTDTIYF
clone size: NA; J gene: TRBJ1-5; CDR3 length: 15; D gene: NA; V gene: TRBV9; CDR3 DNA: TGTGCCAGCAGCGTAGCCGGGATGGGCAATCAGCCCCAGCATTTT; CDR3 protein: CASSVAGMGNQPQHF
clone size: NA; J gene: TRBJ1-5; CDR3 length: 13; D gene: NA; V gene: TRBV10-3; CDR3 DNA: TGTGCCACGGCAGGGAATAGCAATCAGCCCCAGCATTTT; CDR3 protein: CATAGNSNQPQHF
clone size: NA; J gene: TRBJ1-5; CDR3 length: 14; D gene: NA; V gene: TRBV6-5; CDR3 DNA: TGTGCCAGCAACAATGGGGGGGGTCATCAGCCCCAGCATTTT; CDR3 protein: CASNNGGGHQPQHF
clone size: once; J gene: TRBJ1-5; CDR3 length: 15; D gene: TRBD1; V gene: TRBV30; CDR3 DNA: TGTGCCTGGAGTGGACAGGGCCTGGGCAATCAGCCCCAGCATTTT; CDR3 protein: CAWSGQGLGNQPQHF
clone size: once; J gene: TRBJ2-5; CDR3 length: 15; D gene: NA; V gene: TRBV5-6; CDR3 DNA: TGTGCCAGCAGCCCAGCCACTAGGGGCCAAGAGACCCAGTACTTC; CDR3 protein: CASSPATRGQETQYF